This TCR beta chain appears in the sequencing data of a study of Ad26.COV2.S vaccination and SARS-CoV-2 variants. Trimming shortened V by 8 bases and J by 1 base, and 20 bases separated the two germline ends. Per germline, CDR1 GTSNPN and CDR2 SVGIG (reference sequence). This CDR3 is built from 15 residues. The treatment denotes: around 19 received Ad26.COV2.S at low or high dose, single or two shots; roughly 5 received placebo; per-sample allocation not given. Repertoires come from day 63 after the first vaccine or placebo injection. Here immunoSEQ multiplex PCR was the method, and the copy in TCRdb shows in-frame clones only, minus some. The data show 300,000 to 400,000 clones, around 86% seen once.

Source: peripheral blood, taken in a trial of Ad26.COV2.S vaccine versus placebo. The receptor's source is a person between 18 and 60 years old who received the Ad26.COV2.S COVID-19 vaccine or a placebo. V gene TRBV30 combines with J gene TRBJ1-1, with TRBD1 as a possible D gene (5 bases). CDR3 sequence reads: CALLGVRGRNTEAFF. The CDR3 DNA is TGTGCCCTTTTAGGGGTGCGGGGGAGGAACACTGAAGCTTTCTTT.